This TCR beta chain originates from a study of T cell responses to AZD1222 COVID-19 vaccine (dated by TCRdb to 2020 to 2023). Concerning the study at large: TCR sequencing was performed for 230 to 250 trial participants, of whom about 200 were given two doses of AZD1222 and approximately 26 were given two doses of MenACWY control vaccine. Trial participants were enrolled by age into 18-55, 56-69 and 70-plus year subgroups, with approximately 150, 30 and 60 TCR-sequenced participants respectively.

V and J lose 3 bases and 0 bases, and a span of 2 bases separates them. CDR1 and CDR2 are read off the germline V gene as SNHLY and FYNNEI. The CDR3 measures 12 amino acids from cysteine to phenylalanine. The sequence is cut down to CDR3 DNA, 36 bases in frame from base 1. In regard to this clone: Its specific antigen is unknown. The sample holds no much larger clone one base away, and base qualities are not on file.

Summary of the overall study and its limitations: Spike-specific TCR breadth and depth rose significantly after two AZD1222 doses compared with day 0 and with MenACWY recipients. Participants were mostly white British, with more females than males. The authors suggested clonal diversity may have been underestimated. No day 14 peak-response samples were available, so repertoires were characterized only after the peak T cell response. Reportedly, close to half of the unique spike-specific TCRs recognized epitopes lying outside the regions that are mutated in the B.1.351 and B.1.1.7 variants. Vaccine-associated CD4 TCRs spanned the whole spike protein, with dominant responses in regions 160-218 and 743-854. In the small 56-69-year group, the increase in depth fell short of significance, most likely because of low power. Conclusions about previously exposed vaccinees were limited because only six AZD1222 recipients were SARS-CoV-2 seropositive at baseline.

This specimen's time point label, per the study, means: baseline before first vaccination. This specimen's treatment or condition label, interpreted: meningococcal conjugate vaccine given as trial control. The vaccinee samples were drawn from two UK trials, COV001 and COV002, one of which was a single-blind randomized controlled phase 2/3 trial testing AZD1222 (ChAdOx1 nCoV-19) in healthy adults. For TCRbeta chain sequencing, PBMC samples from trial participants were taken at day 0 and at day 28 after the second dose. The CDR3 regions of human TCRbeta chains were analyzed by immunosequencing. From the authors' description of their analysis: TCRs in the repertoires were compared against a reference library of SARS-CoV-2-specific TCRs that had been generated with the MIRA antigen-specificity platform. Breadth was defined as the fraction of unique TCRs that were SARS-CoV-2-associated. Depth was defined as the fraction of total T cells that were SARS-CoV-2-associated. Using the MIRA data, every spike-specific TCR was mapped to the spike region that the TCR reacted to and assigned to either a CD4 or a CD8 class. Log10-transformed breadth and depth values were compared by one-way ANOVA with Sidak's multiple comparisons tests. In TCRdb, the immuneACCESS table is reduced to in-frame sequences with V and J assigned. These tables do not hold every clone; where another copy was compared, an unresolved V gene accounts for under half, and the others remain unexplained. Clone size and the V and J calls come from that table; the DNA yielded D and trimming. The sample profile shows some 150,000 clones; roughly 80% of them were found once. The top ten hold about 4% of the sample.

The source was peripheral blood, collected on day 0 of MenACWY control vaccination. This clonotype was sampled from an adult in good health. The V and J genes are TRBV2 and TRBJ1-1; the D gene identity is not certain. The encoded CDR3 is CASSELNTEAFF. The sequenced DNA: TGTGCCAGCAGTGAGTTGAACACTGAAGCTTTCTTT. The reference TRBV2 and TRBJ1-1 proteins fill in what lies around the CDR3, so the full variable domain reads EPEVTQTPSHQVTQMGQEVILRCVPISNHLYFYWYRQILGQKVEFLVSFYNNEISEKSEIFDDQFSVERPDGSNFTLKIRSTKLEDSAMYFCASSELNTEAFFGQGTRLTVV.